The 17 T cell receptor beta chains presented below share a single source sample, sequenced in a study of Graves' ophthalmopathy and Graves' hyperthyroidism (dated by TCRdb to about 2018). Sequencing instrument: Illumina HiSeq 2000. For repertoire sequencing, TCR beta CDR3 regions were amplified from RNA transcripts. The first round was an RT-PCR using HTBI primers with the Qiagen OneStep RT-PCR kit, and this first round was followed by a second-round multiplex PCR, then size selection and purification. TCRdb reprocessing: public reads trimmed at Q25 with fastp, clones called with MiXCR, in-frame beta chains kept. One record per CDR3 amino acid sequence lists the most common genes and DNA. This sample comprises hundreds of thousands of distinct CDR3 sequences, about a fifth of them detected only once. The ten largest clones add up to approximately 6.5% of the sample. The sequenced sample consisted of peripheral blood. Receptor source: a woman between 18 and 29 years old with stable Graves' hyperthyroidism. Some clones in this sample may be carry-over from other donors' samples. Donor details come from another sample of the same person, matched by shared clones.

The chain links TRBV6-1 to TRBJ2-2, with TRBD1 matching over 8 bases. The CDR3 has 12 residues. Germline-derived CDR1 and CDR2 are MNHNS and SASEGT. The V segment lost 10 bases and the J segment 7 bases; nucleotides outside the gene matches: 5. In DNA, the CDR3 is TGTGCCACCTGGACAGGGTACGGGGAGCTGTTTTTT. This codes for CATWTGYGELFF.

This clonotype was recorded many times. V usage is TRBV12-3 or TRBV12-4 and J usage is TRBJ1-1, with D hard to call. The CDR3 is 13 residues long. The V end was cut by 4 bases, the J end by 2 bases, with 8 bases between. CDR3 nucleotide sequence: TGTGCCAGCAGTTCAGTTCCCAACACTGAAGCTTTCTTT. Its translation: CASSSVPNTEAFF.

V gene TRBV24-1 combines with J gene TRBJ2-5; D may be TRBD1 or TRBD2 (7 bases each). CDR1 and CDR2 (germline): KGHDR, SFDVKD. The V end was cut by 1 base, the J end by 4 bases, with 9 bases between. This CDR3 region has 14 residues. CDR3 sequence reads: CATSDFRGGETQYF. The CDR3 region has the DNA TGTGCCACCAGTGATTTCAGGGGGGGAGAGACCCAGTACTTC.

The table lists this clonotype with many counts. This chain joins TRBV30 and TRBJ1-3; D unclear. The V end lost 3 bases, the J end lost 0 bases, and 6 bases lay between the germline ends. Germline values: CDR1 GTSNPN, CDR2 SVGIG (reference sequence). The CDR3 length is 13 residues. The CDR3 DNA reads TGTGCCTGGAGGCCCGGCTCTGGAAACACCATATATTTT. This gives the protein CAWRPGSGNTIYF.

This clonotype was counted many times. The V and J genes are TRBV12-3 or TRBV12-4 and TRBJ2-7; possibly TRBD1 or TRBD2 for D (5 bases each). This CDR3 is built from 13 residues. Trimming stripped 10 bases from V and 1 base from J, with 14 bases between. This chain's CDR3 is CATTGEGSYEQYF. CDR3 bases: TGTGCCACCACCGGCGAGGGGTCCTACGAGCAGTACTTC.

The V and J genes are TRBV29-1 and TRBJ2-7, with TRBD1 as a possible D gene (6 bases). CDR3 length: 13 amino acids. Germline CDR1 SQVTM, CDR2 ANQGSEA. The V gene lost 4 bases and the J gene lost 2 bases, with 12 bases spanning the gap. CDR3 protein: CSVAWTETYEQYF. In DNA, the CDR3 is TGCAGCGTTGCCTGGACAGAAACCTACGAGCAGTACTTC.

V and J are TRBV6-1 and TRBJ2-1, with 8 positions matching TRBD2. The CDR3 is 14 amino acids. J gave up 6 bases and V 3 bases, and 4 bases lay outside the gene matches. Germline values: CDR1 MNHNS, CDR2 SASEGT. The CDR3 region is CASSDWAGGNEQFF. The DNA of the CDR3 is TGTGCCAGCAGTGACTGGGCGGGGGGCAATGAGCAGTTCTTC.

In the case of this clonotype: A much larger clone lies a single base off, so this may be a read error. This sequence joins TRBV6-5 and TRBJ1-2, with D possibly being TRBD1 (5 bases). The ends were cut back, 4 bases at V and 1 base at J, with 16 bases in the middle. The CDR3 length is 16 residues. Germline CDR1 is MNHEY and CDR2 is SVGAGI. The CDR3 nucleotides are TGTGCCAGCAGTTCCGCCGACAGTCTCTGTAACTATGGCTACACCTTC. It yields the protein CASSSADSLCNYGYTF.

This clonotype was recorded at least ten times. This chain connects TRBV5-1 to TRBJ1-1; D unclear. In germline, CDR1 is SGHRS, CDR2 YFSETQ. The CDR3 totals 15 residues. V gave up 4 bases and J gave up 1 base, with 14 bases separating them. The CDR3 DNA reads as TGCGCCAGCAGCCCCGAGGAGGGCCGGAACACTGAAGCTTTCTTT. This translates into CASSPEEGRNTEAFF.

At least ten counts were recorded for this clonotype. The CDR3: CASSLAALAYQETQYF. DNA for the CDR3: TGTGCCAGCAGCTTAGCAGCGCTAGCGTACCAAGAGACCCAGTACTTC. The V and J genes are TRBV7-2 and TRBJ2-5; TRBD2 might be the D (6 bases). Trimming took 0 bases from V and 0 from J, leaving 11 bases between them. Germline loops: CDR1 SGHTA, CDR2 FQGNSA. The CDR3 contains 16 residues.

In this sample, this clonotype turned up many times. V and J are TRBV12-3 or TRBV12-4 and TRBJ2-7, with TRBD1 matching over 10 bases. The CDR3 is 14 amino acids. Unmatched junction bases numbered 4, after V lost 6 bases and J lost 2 bases. The CDR3, as DNA: TGTGCCAGCAGGCCGGGGACAGGGGCCTACGAGCAGTACTTC. The encoded protein is CASRPGTGAYEQYF.

At least ten counts were recorded for this clonotype. This chain uses TRBV19 with TRBJ1-1, with D unresolved. Germline V gives CDR1 LNHDA, CDR2 SQIVND (reference sequence). The CDR3 length is 15 residues. V lost 4 bases, J lost 0 bases, and 12 bases lay in between. This CDR3 is CASSKARQMNTEAFF. The CDR3, as DNA: TGTGCCAGTAGTAAAGCGCGTCAGATGAACACTGAAGCTTTCTTT.

This clonotype was seen only a few times. A much larger clone is a single base away; this may be a read error. The chain recombines TRBV6-5 with TRBJ1-6; D gene unclear. The CDR3 has 16 residues. V gave up 2 bases and J gave up 3 bases, with 11 bases separating them. Germline CDR1 MNHEY, CDR2 SVGAGI. The CDR3 region is CASSYGPSFYNSPLHF. The DNA for the CDR3 is TGTGCCAGCAGTTACGGCCCGAGCTTCTATAATTCACCCCTCCACTTT.

This clonotype was counted a few times. As DNA, the CDR3 is TGTGCCAGTTTCAGTCGACAGGGCGACACTGAAGCTTTCTTT. This encodes CASFSRQGDTEAFF. The rearrangement joins TRBV10-3 to TRBJ1-1; 7 bases match TRBD1. The length of the CDR3 is 14 residues. V was clipped by 10 bases and J by 3 bases; unmatched bases: 11. Per the germline V gene, CDR1 is ENHRY and CDR2 is SYGVKD.

This clonotype was seen at least ten times. V is TRBV20-1 and J is TRBJ1-1; no reliable D call. Germline CDR1 DFQATT, CDR2 SNEGSKA (reference sequence). This CDR3 spans 15 amino acids. V lost 3 bases to trimming and J lost 6 bases, with 20 bases between them. Here the CDR3 DNA reads TGCAGTGCTAGCGCAACATTAGGGAGTGGGGCTGAAGCTTTCTTT. It yields the protein CSASATLGSGAEAFF.

The chain employs TRBV15 and TRBJ2-2; D not certain. V was cut by 5 bases and J by 2 bases, with 12 bases left in between. The germline CDR1 and CDR2 sequences are LNHNV and YYDKDF (reference sequence). There are 15 residues in the CDR3. The CDR3 DNA is TGTGCCACCAGCCTACGTAGTAGCAACACCGGGGAGCTGTTTTTT. Encoded protein: CATSLRSSNTGELFF.

This clonotype appeared many times. V is TRBV15 and J is TRBJ2-7; D gene unclear. The CDR3 is 14 amino acids. Germline-derived CDR1 and CDR2 are LNHNV and YYDKDF (reference sequence). V lost 3 bases to trimming and J lost 2 bases, with 11 bases between them. The CDR3 reads CATSSSNRAYEQYF. CDR3 sequence (DNA): TGTGCCACCAGCAGTTCTAACAGAGCCTACGAGCAGTACTTC.